The clone carrying this T cell receptor beta chain was recorded at least ten times. The antigen is unknown. This beta chain lies outside the target of a library built for alpha chains; its clone size means little. This entry is derived from a study of spatial heterogeneity in lung cancer. Specified time point: sample taken at primary tumor resection. The donor group consisted of around 66 patients who had untreated, early-stage non-small cell lung cancer. Trimming removed 3 bases from V and 0 bases from J, with 8 bases in between. The germline V gene encodes CDR1 DFQATT and CDR2 SNEGSKA (reference sequence). The CDR3 loop spans 14 amino acids. TCRdb recomputed calls from the 5' RACE reads with MiXCR, one row per CDR3 protein. Of some 16,000 distinct CDR3 sequences listed, around 7.1% are singletons. Findings of the study overall: The number of expanded tumor alpha and beta chains correlated with mutation number.

V is TRBV20-1 and J is TRBJ2-2; D is undetermined. Specimen: lung tumor tissue, collected at surgery. The TCR was taken from a female donor with early-stage non-small cell lung cancer. CDR3 nucleotides: TGCAGTGCTAGGAGGCTGGCGAACACCGGGGAGCTGTTTTTT. Amino acid sequence: CSARRLANTGELFF.